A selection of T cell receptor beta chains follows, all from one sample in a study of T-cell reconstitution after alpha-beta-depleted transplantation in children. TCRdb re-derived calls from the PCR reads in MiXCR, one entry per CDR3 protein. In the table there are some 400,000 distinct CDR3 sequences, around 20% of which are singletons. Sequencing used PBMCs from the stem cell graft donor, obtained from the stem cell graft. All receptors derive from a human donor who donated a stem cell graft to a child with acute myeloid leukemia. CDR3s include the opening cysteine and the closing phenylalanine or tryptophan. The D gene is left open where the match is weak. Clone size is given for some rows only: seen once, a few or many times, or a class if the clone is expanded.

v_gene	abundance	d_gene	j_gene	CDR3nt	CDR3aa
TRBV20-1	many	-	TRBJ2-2	TGCAGTGCTAGGAGAGGTCGTAGCGGGGAGCTGTTTTTT	CSARRGRSGELFF
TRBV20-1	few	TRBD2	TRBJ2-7	TGCAGTGCCCTAAAGGCCACTAGCGGGAGGAAGAGCGAGCAGTACTTC	CSALKATSGRKSEQYF
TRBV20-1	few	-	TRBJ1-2	TGCAGTGCTAGAGATTGGCCTCCTCGGGGGCCGGGTGGCTACACCTTC	CSARDWPPRGPGGYTF
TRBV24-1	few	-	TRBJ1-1	TGTGCCACCAGTGATTTAGACACTGAAGCTTTCTTT	CATSDLDTEAFF
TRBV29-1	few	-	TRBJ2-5	TGCAGCGTTGAGGGGGAAAACAGGGTGCAAGAGACCCAGTACTTC	CSVEGENRVQETQYF
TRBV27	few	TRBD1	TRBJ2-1	TGTGCCAGCAGCCGATCCGGGACAGGGCTCCACTACAATGAGCAGTTCTTC	CASSRSGTGLHYNEQFF
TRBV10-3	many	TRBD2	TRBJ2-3	TGTGCCATCAGTGAGGAGGCTAGCGGGAGAGATACGCAGTATTTT	CAISEEASGRDTQYF
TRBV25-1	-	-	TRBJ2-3	TGTGCCAGCAGTGAAACAGGGACGGGCACAGATACGCAGTATTTT	CASSETGTGTDTQYF
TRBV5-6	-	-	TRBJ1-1	TGTGCCAGCAGCTTGGTCCGGGGGGAGGCTTTCTTT	CASSLVRGEAFF
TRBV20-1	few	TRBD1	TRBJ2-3	TGCAGTGCTAGAGATCTGGGACAGGGTGCCCTTAGCACAGATACGCAGTATTTT	CSARDLGQGALSTDTQYF
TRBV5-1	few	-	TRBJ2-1	TGCGCCAGCAGCTTGGGGAGACCTAGTAGCAACAATGAGCAGTTCTTC	CASSLGRPSSNNEQFF
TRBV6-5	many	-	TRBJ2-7	TGTGCCAGCAGTAACGGGCCAGACTACGAGCAGTACTTC	CASSNGPDYEQYF
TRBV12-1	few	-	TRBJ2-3	TGTGCCGCCGGAGGGGGACAGAGCACAGATACGCAGTATTTT	CAAGGGQSTDTQYF
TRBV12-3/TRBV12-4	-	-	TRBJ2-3	TGTGCCAGCGGGAGCGGGTCCACAGATACGCAGTATTTT	CASGSGSTDTQYF
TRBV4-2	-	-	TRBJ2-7	TGTGCCAGCAGCCGAGGTCTGGGGCTATACGAGCAGTACTTC	CASSRGLGLYEQYF
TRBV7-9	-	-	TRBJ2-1	TGTGCCAGCAGCTTAATCCATGAGCAGTTCTTC	CASSLIHEQFF
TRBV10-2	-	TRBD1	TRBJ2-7	TGCGCCACCCAGACAGGGAGCTCCTACGAGCAGTACTTC	CATQTGSSYEQYF
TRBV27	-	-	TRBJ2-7	TGTGCCAGCAGTTTATCGTTGGGGACTGTAACCTACGAGCAGTACTTC	CASSLSLGTVTYEQYF
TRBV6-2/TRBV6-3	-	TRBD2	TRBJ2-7	TGTGCCAGCAGTTACTCAGCGGGAGTAGCCGAGCAGTACTTC	CASSYSAGVAEQYF
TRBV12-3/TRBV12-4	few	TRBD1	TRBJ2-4	TGTGCCAGCAGTTTAAGTGGCCAGGGGGTCAAAAACATTCAGTACTTC	CASSLSGQGVKNIQYF
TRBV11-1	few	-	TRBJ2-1	TGTGCCAGCAGCTTGCAAGTACCCTTGGGTGAGCAGTTCTTC	CASSLQVPLGEQFF